This T cell receptor (beta chain) originates from a study of CD8+ T cells in alopecia areata. Study summary: Patients given treatment had severity scored by the percentage of scalp area affected.

After isolation, RNA underwent reverse transcription to generate cDNA as the sequencing template. The protocol was immunoSEQ multiplex PCR, while the TCRdb copy is restricted to in-frame clones and leaves out a portion. The sample yields 120,000 or so clones, 61% seen once. Treatment of the sample: oral pan-JAK inhibitor, 5-10 mg twice daily. In alopecia areata patients, both lesional scalp punch biopsies and peripheral blood were collected. CDR3 length: 12 residues. Trimming shortened V by 4 bases and J by 8 bases, and 15 bases separated the two germline ends. In germline, CDR1 is SQVTM, CDR2 ANQGSEA.

The starting material was CD4+ T cells sorted from blood, obtained at week 4, from a patient treated with tofacitinib. The rearrangement joins TRBV29-1 to TRBJ2-7, with D possibly being TRBD1 (6 bases). This TCR was recovered from a human donor with alopecia areata. CDR3 amino acids: CSVVNLQGQQYF. The CDR3 DNA reads TGCAGCGTTGTGAATCTCCAGGGGCAGCAGTACTTC.